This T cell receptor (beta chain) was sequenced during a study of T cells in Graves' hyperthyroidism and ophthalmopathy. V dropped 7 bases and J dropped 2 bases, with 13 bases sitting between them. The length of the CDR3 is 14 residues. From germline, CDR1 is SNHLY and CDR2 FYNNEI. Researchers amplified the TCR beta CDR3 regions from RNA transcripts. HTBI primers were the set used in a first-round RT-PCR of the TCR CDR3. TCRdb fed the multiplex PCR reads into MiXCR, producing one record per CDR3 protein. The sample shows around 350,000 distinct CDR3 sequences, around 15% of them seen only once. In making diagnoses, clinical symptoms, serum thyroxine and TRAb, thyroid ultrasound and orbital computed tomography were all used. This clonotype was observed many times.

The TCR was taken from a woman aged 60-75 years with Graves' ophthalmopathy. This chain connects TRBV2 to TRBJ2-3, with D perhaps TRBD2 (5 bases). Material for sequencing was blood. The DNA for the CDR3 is TGTGCCAGCAAAGTGGAGCGGAACACAGATACGCAGTATTTT. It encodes CASKVERNTDTQYF. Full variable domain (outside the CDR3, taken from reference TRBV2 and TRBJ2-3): EPEVTQTPSHQVTQMGQEVILRCVPISNHLYFYWYRQILGQKVEFLVSFYNNEISEKSEIFDDQFSVERPDGSNFTLKIRSTKLEDSAMYFCASKVERNTDTQYFGPGTRLTVL.